One and the same sample provided the 3 T cell receptor beta chains below, sequenced in a study of cytomegalovirus exposure and HLA in healthy donors. Profiled with immunoSEQ multiplex PCR; TCRdb holds only in-frame clones, not every one. The sample holds more than 85,000 clones, around nine tenths seen once. Sequenced sample: PBMCs. The receptors were sampled from a woman between 18 and 29 years old in good health and CMV-seronegative.

The CDR3 DNA is TGTGCCAGCAGCTCAGGGAAAACCACTGAAGCTTTCTTT. Protein sequence: CASSSGKTTEAFF. The chain links TRBV7-3 to TRBJ1-1, with D possibly matching TRBD1 (5 bases). The CDR3 consists of 13 residues. Trimming took off 4 bases at V and 4 bases at J, with 10 bases between the two ends. Germline V CDR1 and CDR2: SGHTA, FQGTGA. Full variable domain (missing parts from reference TRBV7-3 and TRBJ1-1): GAGVSQTPSNKVTEKGKYVELRCDPISGHTALYWYRQSLGQGPEFLIYFQGTGAADDSGLPNDRFFAVRPEGSVSTLKIQRTERGDSAVYLCASSSGKTTEAFFGQGTRLTVV.

This clone has only a few counts. The chain has TRBV5-4 and TRBJ2-3, with 11 bases matching TRBD2. This CDR3 has 14 amino acids. V was pared by 4 bases and J by 3 bases, with 1 base of the junction left unmatched. The germline V gene has CDR1 SGHNT and CDR2 YYREEE (reference sequence). CDR3 sequence reads: CASSRTSGTDTQYF. CDR3 coding DNA: TGTGCCAGCAGCCGGACTAGCGGGACAGATACGCAGTATTTT. Full variable domain (outside the CDR3, taken from reference TRBV5-4 and TRBJ2-3): ETGVTQSPTHLIKTRGQQVTLRCSSQSGHNTVSWYQQALGQGPQFIFQYYREEENGRGNFPPRFSGLQFPNYSSELNVNALELDDSALYLCASSRTSGTDTQYFGPGTRLTVL.

The chain recombines TRBV5-1 with TRBJ1-2; perhaps TRBD1 as D (5 bases). CDR1 and CDR2 (germline): SGHRS, YFSETQ. The V end lost 2 bases, the J end lost 7 bases, and 12 bases lay between the germline ends. This CDR3 contains 13 residues. CDR3 DNA: TGCGCCAGCAGCTTTCAGGGAAATGGTGGCTACACCTTC. Its translation: CASSFQGNGGYTF.